One and the same sample provided the 6 T cell receptor beta chains below, sequenced in a study of sequential checkpoint blockade in melanoma. Here immunoSEQ multiplex PCR was the method, and the copy in TCRdb shows in-frame clones only, minus some. The sample has 25,000 to 35,000 clones, about 83% seen once; the top ten hold 17%. The treatment denotes: randomized to nivolumab then ipilimumab (arm A) or the reverse (arm B). The sequencing here drew on CD8+ T cells sorted from blood (inferred from file names), taken from a patient given nivolumab and ipilimumab in sequence. These receptors originate from a human donor with melanoma.

This clone was observed a single time. This chain links TRBV5-1 with TRBJ1-3, with TRBD1 matching over 12 bases. The CDR3 is 17 amino acids. Germline lookup yields CDR1 SGHRS and CDR2 YFSETQ. Trimming took 0 bases from V and 2 from J; bases not matched to a gene: 3. The CDR3 sequence: CASSLEWDRGPGNTIYF. CDR3 nucleotide sequence: TGCGCCAGCAGCTTGGAATGGGACAGGGGGCCTGGAAACACCATATATTTT.

The J gene is TRBJ2-7, the V gene TRBV11-2; D might be TRBD1 (6 bases). CDR1 is SGHAT and CDR2 is FQNNGV in the germline V gene. This CDR3 is 14 amino acids long. V was pared by 1 base and J by 2 bases, with 9 bases between. The CDR3 DNA is TGTGCCAGCAGCTTAGGAGGGGGAGCCTACGAGCAGTACTTC. Its translation: CASSLGGGAYEQYF.

The CDR3 sequence is CASSPPSGLEGAYEQYF. CDR3 in DNA: TGTGCCAGCAGCCCCCCTAGCGGTCTCGAGGGCGCCTACGAGCAGTACTTC. The gene calls are TRBV7-2 and TRBJ2-7; the match to TRBD2 covers 7 bases. V was clipped by 5 bases and J by 2 bases; unmatched bases: 15. CDR1 and CDR2 from the germline V gene are SGHTA and FQGNSA. The CDR3 contains 17 residues.

The chain recombines TRBV2 with TRBJ1-2; D might be TRBD1 (6 bases). Germline V gene lookup returns CDR1 SNHLY and CDR2 FYNNEI. Trimming took 6 bases from V and 5 from J, leaving 19 bases between them. This CDR3 has 15 amino acids. The CDR3 loop reads CASSDNFRGEYGYTF. The CDR3 DNA sequence: TGTGCCAGCAGCGATAACTTCAGGGGTGAATATGGCTACACCTTC.

This rearrangement joins TRBV5-1 to TRBJ2-7, with TRBD2 matching 12 bases. The trim removed 0 bases at V and 2 bases at J, leaving 0 bases unmatched. Germline V CDR1 and CDR2: SGHRS, YFSETQ. The CDR3 spans 15 residues. The CDR3 DNA sequence: TGCGCCAGCAGCTTGGGACTAGCGGGGGCCTACGAGCAGTACTTC. Translation: CASSLGLAGAYEQYF.

The chain recombines TRBV7-8 with TRBJ2-5; maybe TRBD2 (5 bases). The tail of the sequence fits TRBJ2-7 better, so the J call may be wrong. The CDR3 totals 15 residues. Germline assignment: CDR1 SGHVS and CDR2 FQNEAQ. Written as DNA, the CDR3 is TGTGCCAGCAGCTTAGCCCCAACGGGGTTCTACGAGCAGTACTTC. It yields the protein CASSLAPTGFYEQYF.